This entry concerns a single T cell receptor beta chain. Its target is not known. Before sequencing took place, the ViraFEST assay used viral peptide pools to expand antigen-specific CD4+ T cells. Upon completion of 10 to 11 days in culture, CD4+ T cells were isolated. No vaccinee had earlier SARS-CoV-2 infection, and nucleocapsid antibodies were negative. Some 2 million PBMC were placed in each well, which was supplemented with about 9.3 IU/ml IL-2 and around 10 ug/ml peptides. Profiling relied on immunoSEQ multiplex PCR, and the TCRdb table lists in-frame clones only, not all of them. The data show tens of thousands of clones, roughly 79% seen once. The sample comes from a study of vaccination effects on CD4 cells after COVID-19. Notes on the study in general: Late after vaccination, infection- and vaccine-induced clones showed marked clonal contraction. In healthy vaccinees, only 1 of 255 vaccine-induced clones cross-reacted with common cold coronaviruses.

The CDR3 loop spans 18 amino acids. After removal of 4 bases from V and 0 bases from J, the junction contained 11 bases not matched to a gene. Germline CDR1 SGHRS, CDR2 YFSETQ. Sequenced here: CD4+ T cells from PBMCs cultured with HCoV-OC43 spike peptides, sampled before COVID-19 vaccination. The subset was: HCoV-OC43 spike overlapping peptide pool stimulation. The chain carries TRBV5-1 and TRBJ2-2, with 8 nucleotides matching TRBD2. The TCR originated in a human donor who received a COVID-19 vaccine. The chain's CDR3 is CASSRTSGGGTNTGELFF. The CDR3 DNA reads TGCGCCAGCAGCCGAACCTCCGGGGGGGGTACGAACACCGGGGAGCTGTTTTTT.